This TCR beta chain was profiled in a study of blood T cells in healthy people across ages. Study observations and caveats: Long-lived and aged donors differed, with more naive CD4+ cells and higher diversity in the long-lived. Getting older went along with TCR beta diversity per million T cells dropping roughly linearly.

The CDR3 totals 15 residues. Germline CDR1 is LGHNA and CDR2 is YNFKEQ. V was trimmed by 4 bases and J by 0 bases, leaving 9 bases between them. Using a J-beta primer mix together with a sample-barcoded 5' primer, a second PCR was run for roughly 6 to 12 cycles. TCRdb recomputed calls from the 5' RACE reads with MiXCR, one row per CDR3 protein. The table records about 830,000 distinct CDR3 sequences, approximately 59% of them present only once. This clonotype was recorded once. Its target is not known. Donor samples were obtained from healthy Caucasian individuals from Russia, aged roughly 6 to 90. Ten milliliters of peripheral blood were drawn from each donor into EDTA-treated tubes.

This chain links TRBV4-2 with TRBJ2-2; no definite D call. This clonotype originated in a man aged 25 to 40 in good health. Sequenced: blood. Here the CDR3 DNA reads TGTGCCAGCAGCCTTCAAAAAACGAACACCGGGGAGCTGTTTTTT. Amino acid sequence: CASSLQKTNTGELFF.